This section outlines one T cell receptor (beta chain) sequence together with its context. Its antigen remains unidentified. These data belong to a study of T cell repertoires in cytomegalovirus infection. Study overall: Used in the study were CMV epitopes, some recently identified and HLA-C-restricted, others well-studied and HLA-B-restricted. A matching HLA type, together with CMV infection, was signaled by public TCR beta signatures. Whole-study findings and limits: The cumulative frequency of public TCR beta families distinguished individuals who carried CMV together with the relevant HLA. HLA-C-restricted TCR beta clonotypes specific for CMV led the ex vivo response.

Each CDR3 protein gets one entry after TCRdb re-called the reads with MiXCR. The sample shows approximately 350,000 distinct CDR3 sequences, roughly 34% of them seen only once. The CDR3 totals 17 residues. The V gene's germline CDR1 is KGHDR and CDR2 SFDVKD. Trimming removed 7 bases from V and 0 bases from J, with 18 bases in between. Sequences were derived from cultured PBMCs, sampled from culture after CMV antigen stimulation. The rearrangement uses TRBV24-1 and TRBJ1-5, with D maybe TRBD1 (5 bases). The receptor was isolated from a human donor in good health (CMV status not recorded). Some clones in this sample may be carry-over from other donors' samples. The CDR3 DNA follows: TGTGCCACCAGCCCCTCTTCCGGGACCCCTAGCAATCAGCCCCAGCATTTT. Translated, it gives CATSPSSGTPSNQPQHF.